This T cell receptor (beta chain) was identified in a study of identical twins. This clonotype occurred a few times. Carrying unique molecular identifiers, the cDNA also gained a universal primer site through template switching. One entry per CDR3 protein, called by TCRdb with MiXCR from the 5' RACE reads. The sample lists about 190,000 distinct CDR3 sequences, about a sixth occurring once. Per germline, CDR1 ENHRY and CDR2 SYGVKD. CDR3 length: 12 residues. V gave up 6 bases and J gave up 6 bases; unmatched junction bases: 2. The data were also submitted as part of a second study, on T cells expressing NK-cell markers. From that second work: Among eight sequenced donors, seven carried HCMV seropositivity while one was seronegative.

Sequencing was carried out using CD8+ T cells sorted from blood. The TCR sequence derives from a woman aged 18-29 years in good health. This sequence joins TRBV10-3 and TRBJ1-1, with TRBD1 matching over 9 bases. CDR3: CAIRGDRAEAFF. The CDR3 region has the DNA TGTGCCATCAGGGGGGACAGGGCTGAAGCTTTCTTT.